What follows is one T cell receptor beta chain and its context. Antigen specificity is unknown. With a much larger clone just one base away, this may be a read error. TCRdb independently ran MiXCR on the 5' RACE reads; one entry per CDR3 protein. Counted here are about 690,000 distinct CDR3 sequences, around 6% occurring once; the ten biggest clones make up approximately 1.6%. This sample stems from a study of identical twins. Study-wide results and limits: Twins' excess sharing was less marked for out-of-frame beta sequences.

The sequencing sample was made of naive T cells sorted from blood. The origin of this receptor is a man in his late teens or twenties in good health.

As DNA, the CDR3 is TGTGGCAGCAGTTTACCCAGCAATGAGCAGTTCTTC. Translating it yields CGSSLPSNEQFF. The V and J genes are TRBV12-3 or TRBV12-4 and TRBJ2-1; D is unclear. CDR3 length: 12 residues.